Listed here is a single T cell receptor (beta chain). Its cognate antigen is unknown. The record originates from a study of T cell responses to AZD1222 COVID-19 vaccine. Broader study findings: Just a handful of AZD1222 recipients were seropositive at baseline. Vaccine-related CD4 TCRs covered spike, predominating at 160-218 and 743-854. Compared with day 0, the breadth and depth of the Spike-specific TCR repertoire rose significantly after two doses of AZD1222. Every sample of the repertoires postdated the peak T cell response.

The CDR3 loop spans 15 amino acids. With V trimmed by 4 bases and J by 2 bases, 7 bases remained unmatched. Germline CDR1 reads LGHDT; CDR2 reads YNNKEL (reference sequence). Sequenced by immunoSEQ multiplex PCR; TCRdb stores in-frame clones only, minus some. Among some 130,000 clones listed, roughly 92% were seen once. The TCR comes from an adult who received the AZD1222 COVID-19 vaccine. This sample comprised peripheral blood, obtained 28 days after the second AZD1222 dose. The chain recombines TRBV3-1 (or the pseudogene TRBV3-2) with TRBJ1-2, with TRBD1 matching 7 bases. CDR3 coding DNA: TGTGCCAGCAGCCCTTTAGGGGACAGCAACTATGGCTACACCTTC. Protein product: CASSPLGDSNYGYTF.